This TCR beta chain was documented in a study of cytomegalovirus exposure and HLA in healthy donors. The PCR used 60 Vbeta and 13 Jbeta primers. Sequenced by immunoSEQ multiplex PCR; TCRdb stores in-frame clones only, minus some. This repertoire shows some 200,000 clones, around 81% found once; its top ten account for approximately 2%. Regarding this clone: Its antigen is unknown.

Study-level results: A later analysis linked a missense DCLRE1C variant to TCR beta V- and J-gene trimming. TCR beta V segments were, for the most part, productive about 90% or about 30% of the time in an earlier analysis. CMV serostatus alone was available as immune exposure information.

The TCR comes from a woman in her 30s in good health and CMV-seronegative. What was sequenced was PBMCs.

The CDR3 region is CASSHDFLSYEQYF. The CDR3 nucleotides read TGTGCCAGCAGCCATGACTTTCTATCCTACGAGCAGTACTTC. The J gene is TRBJ2-7, the V gene TRBV28; unclear D gene. This CDR3 has 14 amino acids. The V end was cut by 6 bases, the J end by 1 base, with 13 bases between. The germline V gene has CDR1 MDHEN and CDR2 SYDVKM.